The sequence of this T cell receptor (beta chain) was determined in a study of OX40 agonist ivuxolimab in advanced cancers. Looking at the study overall: Ivuxolimab was a fully human IgG2 agonistic monoclonal antibody targeting the costimulatory receptor OX40 (CD134). Intravenous ivuxolimab was administered to patients every 2 weeks at six dose levels: 0.01, 0.1, 0.3, 1.5, 3 and 10 mg/kg. Among the approximately 50 dose-escalation patients, about 20 had hepatocellular carcinoma, roughly 15 melanoma, 9 renal cell carcinoma and 9 head and neck cancer. In the dose-escalation cohort, 82.7% of patients were male, and the mean age was approximately 64 years, with a range of roughly 20 to 85. Prior anti-PD-1, anti-PD-L1 or anti-CTLA-4 therapy was permitted, and checkpoint inhibitors had been received by more than 35% of dose-escalation patients. Partial responses occurred in three dose-escalation patients: two with cutaneous melanoma and one with hepatocellular carcinoma. Peripheral TCRbeta sequencing aimed to test whether ivuxolimab altered TCR sequence diversity and caused clonal T-cell expansion. The paper covers the monotherapy dose-escalation part of the phase I ivuxolimab trial, which included N = 52 patients. General conclusions and limits of the study: Low levels of normalized T-cell clonal expansion were also shown by some nonresponding patients. Partial responders in the 0.1-3.0 mg/kg groups had among the lowest normalized peripheral clonal expansion, especially among CD8+ T cells. At doses of 0.1 to 3.0 mg/kg, clonal expansion of both CD4+ and CD8+ blood T cells was observed from baseline to week 6. After ivuxolimab, more expanded clones were found on average in CD8+ T cells than in CD4+ T cells. Which antigens the clonally expanded peripheral T cells were specific for was not determined.

V is trimmed back by 5 bases and J by 6 bases, and the junction contains 12 bases that no gene match accounts for. The CDR3 goes from the cysteine to the phenylalanine over 16 residues. Kept here is only the CDR3 DNA, which spans 48 bases and is read in frame from base 1. The germline V gene supplies CDR1 SGDLS and CDR2 YYNGEE. A note on this clone: Its antigen is unknown. No much larger clonotype is one base removed from it; base qualities were not supplied.

Patients with a history of autoimmune disease or receiving systemic immunosuppression were excluded from the trial. Peripheral blood for TCR sequencing was collected from all dose cohorts at baseline, on cycle 4 day 1, and on cycle 7 day 1. Samples were obtained from an open-label, multicenter, first-in-human phase I dose-escalation trial of ivuxolimab. Adults with locally advanced or metastatic melanoma, renal cell carcinoma, hepatocellular carcinoma or head and neck squamous cell carcinoma were enrolled in the trial. CD4+ and CD8+ T cells were sorted separately from peripheral blood before TCR sequencing. For sequencing of the TCRbeta CDR3 region, genomic DNA was extracted from the sorted cells. TCRbeta CDR3 regions were sequenced using the immunoSEQ Assay. TCRdb retrieved this table from immuneACCESS and kept in-frame rearrangements only. Not all clones are present; in checked studies, unresolved V genes account for under half, and no reason is known for the remainder. The sample includes about 58,000 clones, with less than 85% observed a single time. 3.1% of the sample goes to the ten largest clones.

The receptor chain draws on TRBV9 and TRBJ2-7; 12 junctional bases match TRBD1. Specimen: CD4+ or CD8+ T cells sorted from blood, collected in a trial of the OX40 agonist ivuxolimab. The clonotype originates from an adult with an advanced solid tumor such as melanoma, head and neck, liver or kidney cancer. Read as DNA, the sequence is TGTGCCAGCAGTTTCTATGTGGGACAGGGGGCGTGCGAGCAGTACTTC. Its product reads: CASSFYVGQGACEQYF.